The clone carrying this T cell receptor beta chain was counted between two and nine times. The antigen remains unidentified. Germline V gene lookup returns CDR1 MNHNS and CDR2 SASEGT. Trimming took 4 bases from V and 4 from J; bases not matched to a gene: 6. The CDR3 is made up of 16 amino acids. PCR amplification relied on 60 Vbeta primers (plus 13 Jbeta primers). Profiling relied on immunoSEQ multiplex PCR, and the TCRdb table lists in-frame clones only, not all of them. In the table there are around 170,000 clones, 60% to 85% of which are singletons. This entry is derived from a study of cytomegalovirus exposure and HLA in healthy donors. Findings and limits, study-wide: Later analysis identified a missense DCLRE1C variant that was linked to TCR beta V- and J-gene trimming. For most TCR sequences rarity was the rule, although some public TCRs occurred in many donors. Reports indicate that TCR beta sequences accurately predicted the HLA-A and HLA-B alleles of most subjects.

Sequenced material: PBMCs. This chain connects TRBV6-1 to TRBJ2-3, with 12 bases lining up with TRBD2. The clonotype was recovered from a man aged 18 to 35 in good health and CMV-seronegative. In DNA form, the CDR3 reads TGTGCCAGCAGTGTGGCTAGCGGGGGGGCGGCAGATACGCAGTATTTT. Amino acid sequence: CASSVASGGAADTQYF.